The 8 T cell receptor beta chains below all came from one sample that was sequenced in a study of blood T cell repertoires in COVID-19. Assay: immunoSEQ multiplex PCR; the TCRdb copy retains only in-frame clones and omits some. The sample consists of around 370,000 clones, roughly 89% of them appearing once. The sample comprised peripheral blood. These receptors were collected from a man aged 18-30 years with active or convalescent COVID-19.

Points on this clone: The same CDR3 is also encoded by other DNA sequences in this sample. The chain uses TRBV19 and TRBJ1-2; TRBD1 aligns across 8 bases. Per germline, CDR1 LNHDA and CDR2 SQIVND (reference sequence). This CDR3 spans 14 amino acids. J gave up 6 bases and V 4 bases, and 7 bases lay outside the gene matches. The CDR3 sequence: CASSTKDRAHGYTF. The CDR3 region has the DNA TGTGCCAGTAGTACAAAGGACAGGGCGCATGGCTACACCTTC.

The chain links TRBV7-3 to TRBJ2-2; possible D gene TRBD2, 6 bases. The length of the CDR3 is 18 residues. CDR1 is SGHTA, CDR2 FQGTGA, per germline. The ends were cut back, 1 base at V and 3 bases at J, with 18 bases in the middle. This chain's CDR3 is CASSLKPSEAGYTGELFF. The CDR3 nucleotides are TGTGCCAGCAGCTTAAAGCCTAGCGAGGCCGGCTACACCGGGGAGCTGTTTTTT.

The chain joins TRBV11-2 to TRBJ2-1, with 9 bases aligning to TRBD2. V gave up 2 bases and J gave up 5 bases; unmatched junction bases: 7. Germline-derived CDR1 and CDR2 are SGHAT and FQNNGV. The CDR3 has 16 amino acids. The CDR3 DNA reads as TGTGCCAGCAGCTTAAGGGGCCAGCGGGGGGACAATGAGCAGTTCTTC. This encodes CASSLRGQRGDNEQFF. The full variable domain, its missing parts supplied by reference TRBV11-2 and TRBJ2-1, is EAGVAQSPRYKIIEKRQSVAFWCNPISGHATLYWYQQILGQGPKLLIQFQNNGVVDDSQLPKDRFSAERLKGVDSTLKIQPAKLEDSAVYLCASSLRGQRGDNEQFFGPGTRLTVL.

The chain employs TRBV6-5 and TRBJ1-5; TRBD1 matches 8 bases. The J segment lost 5 bases and the V segment lost 7 bases, leaving 10 bases of the junction unmatched. This CDR3 has 15 amino acids. From germline, CDR1 is MNHEY and CDR2 SVGAGI. CDR3 sequence (DNA): TGTGCCAGCAAAAAAACCGGGACAGGCGATCAGCCCCAGCATTTT. It yields the protein CASKKTGTGDQPQHF.

The gene calls are TRBV9 and TRBJ1-1; 7 bases align to TRBD1. Germline trimming cut 5 bases from V and 5 bases from J; bases unmatched to any gene: 12. Germline CDR1 SGDLS, CDR2 YYNGEE. The length of the CDR3 is 15 residues. CDR3 amino acids: CASREEGGAGTEAFF. The CDR3 DNA sequence: TGTGCCAGCAGGGAAGAAGGGGGCGCAGGAACTGAAGCTTTCTTT.

The genes are TRBV7-9 and TRBJ2-7; the D is unclear. V was pared by 5 bases and J by 3 bases, with 8 bases between. This CDR3 is built from 12 residues. The germline CDR1 and CDR2 sequences are SEHNR and FQNEAQ (reference sequence). The CDR3, as DNA: TGTGCCAGCAGCCCTAACGGCTACGAGCAGTACTTC. Protein: CASSPNGYEQYF.

The CDR3 DNA is TGTGCCAGCAGTAAAAGACAGGGAACTAATGAAAAACTGTTTTTT. This gives the protein CASSKRQGTNEKLFF. The gene calls are TRBV7-7 and TRBJ1-4; 7 bases are shared with TRBD1. Germline V gives CDR1 SSHAT, CDR2 FNYEAQ (reference sequence). J lost 1 base, V lost 6 bases, and 5 bases had no gene match. This CDR3 spans 15 amino acids.

The chain carries TRBV21-1 and TRBJ2-2; TRBD2, as called in the table, went unchecked against the DNA. TRBV21-1 constitutes a pseudogene. The CDR3 has 15 amino acids. For the CDR3, the DNA is TGTGCCAGCACCCCAGGTGAGGGAAGCACCGGGGAGCTGTTTTTT. Amino acid sequence: CASTPGEGSTGELFF.